A single T cell receptor (beta chain) is shown here with its context. TCRdb's copy holds only in-frame clones and misses some; the assay was immunoSEQ multiplex PCR. Of approximately 500,000 clones listed, 75% to 90% are singletons. This record belongs to a study of blood T cell repertoires in COVID-19. At the level of the study: Samples taken during acute and convalescent COVID-19 were collected in the United States, Italy and Spain.

Followed longitudinally, the Seattle patients had been enrolled during active infection. V dropped 4 bases and J dropped 5 bases, with 14 bases sitting between them. The CDR3 length is 14 residues. Germline V CDR1 and CDR2: LGHDT, YNNKEL (reference sequence). The rearrangement links TRBV3-1 (or the pseudogene TRBV3-2) to TRBJ2-5, with a possible D match to TRBD1 (6 bases). Material: peripheral blood. The sequence was obtained from a man in his late teens or twenties with COVID-19, enrolled during active disease. The CDR3 sequence is CASSRSQGYETQYF. CDR3 bases: TGTGCCAGCAGCCGATCACAGGGATACGAGACCCAGTACTTC.